Each of the 18 T cell receptor beta chains below was sequenced from the same sample in a study of T and B cells in COVID-19 patients. Multiplex PCR with BIOMED2 TRB-A/B primer pools amplified TRB rearrangements. A single record per CDR3 protein comes from TCRdb applying MiXCR to the multiplex PCR reads. The table has 20,000 to 30,000 distinct CDR3 sequences, approximately 30% seen once; the top ten hold roughly 1.7%. From blood, about 250-500 ng of genomic DNA served as TRB template. Sequencing was carried out using blood. The receptors were sampled from a human donor who had recovered from COVID-19.

There are a few counts of this clonotype. A read error may produce the germline difference seen at one junction end. V and J are TRBV6-5 and TRBJ1-2; tentative D call: TRBD1 (5 bases). CDR1 and CDR2 (germline): MNHEY, SVGAGI. The CDR3 is 14 amino acids. This CDR3 reads CASSDSGPGHGYTF. Written as DNA, the CDR3 is TGTGCCAGCAGTGACTCGGGGCCAGGGCACGGCTACACCTTC.

On this clonotype itself: A single base separates this from a much larger clone, so it may be a read error. The chain has TRBV19 and TRBJ2-7; D might be TRBD2 (6 bases). The CDR3 length is 11 residues. Looked up from germline, CDR1 is LNHDA and CDR2 is SQIVND (reference sequence). The CDR3 DNA reads as TGTGCCAGTAGTATGGAGGGGCCCATGTGCTTC. Its translation is CASSMEGPMCF.

This clonotype has a handful of counts. The V and J genes are TRBV12-3 or TRBV12-4 and TRBJ2-5; possible D gene TRBD1, 6 bases. This CDR3 has 13 residues. V dropped 3 bases and J dropped 2 bases, with 7 bases sitting between them. CDR3 in amino acids: CASSFTGQETQYF. CDR3 nucleotides: TGTGCCAGCAGTTTTACAGGGCAAGAGACCCAGTACTTC.

By sample fraction, this clonotype is medium-sized. The CDR3 DNA reads TGCAGCGTAGGGGACAGGGGTCAGCCCCAGCATTTT. It codes for CSVGDRGQPQHF. The V gene is TRBV29-1, the J gene TRBJ1-5; 10 bases match TRBD1. V was clipped by 6 bases and J by 6 bases; unmatched bases: 2. This CDR3 has 12 amino acids. CDR1 and CDR2 (germline): SQVTM, ANQGSEA.

This clonotype appeared a few times. V and J are TRBV10-3 and TRBJ2-1; D might be TRBD1 (5 bases). CDR1 is ENHRY, CDR2 SYGVKD, per germline. The CDR3 spans 15 residues. Trimming cost V 4 bases and J 11 bases, with 21 bases left between them. The CDR3 DNA sequence: TGTGCCATCAGTGTATCGCGAACCAGGGAAGGGCAGCAGTTCTTC. This gives the protein CAISVSRTREGQQFF.

J is TRBJ2-3 and V is TRBV6-6, with 12 bases aligning to TRBD1. With V trimmed by 5 bases and J by 6 bases, 6 bases remained unmatched. The CDR3 length is 15 residues. Germline loops: CDR1 MNHNY, CDR2 SVGAGI (reference sequence). In DNA, the CDR3 is TGTGCCAGCAGTAACCGGGACAGGGGGCCCGATACGCAGTATTTT. It encodes CASSNRDRGPDTQYF.

V and J are TRBV5-6 and TRBJ2-2; 9 bases map to TRBD2. Germline CDR1 SGHDT, CDR2 YYEEEE. The J segment lost 2 bases and the V segment lost 4 bases, leaving 9 bases of the junction unmatched. The CDR3 has 17 residues. The CDR3 reads CASSLGTSLRNTGELFF. The CDR3, as DNA: TGTGCCAGCAGCCTCGGGACTAGCCTTCGAAACACCGGGGAGCTGTTTTTT.

This clonotype was recorded a few times. The J gene is TRBJ2-5, the V gene TRBV7-2; 10 bases align to TRBD1. The CDR3 loop spans 14 amino acids. Germline V gene lookup returns CDR1 SGHTA and CDR2 FQGNSA. V was clipped by 5 bases and J by 4 bases; unmatched bases: 4. CDR3 loop: CASSPDRGRETQYF. The CDR3 nucleotides are TGTGCCAGCAGCCCAGACAGGGGGCGAGAGACCCAGTACTTC.

V usage is TRBV20-1 and J usage is TRBJ1-2, with D uncertain. The CDR3 is 12 amino acids. V was shortened by 0 bases and J by 0 bases, with 2 bases between the two germline ends. Germline CDR1 DFQATT, CDR2 SNEGSKA (reference sequence). In DNA, the CDR3 is TGCAGTGCTAGAGATACTAACTATGGCTACACCTTC. Translating gives CSARDTNYGYTF.

This clonotype came up many times. The V gene is TRBV30, the J gene TRBJ2-7, with a tentative D call TRBD2 (6 bases). The germline gives CDR1 GTSNPN, CDR2 SVGIG (reference sequence). CDR3 length: 13 amino acids. V dropped 0 bases and J dropped 6 bases, with 12 bases sitting between them. The CDR3 coding sequence is TGTGCCTGGAGTGTTGGAGGGGCTGGCGAGCAGTACTTC. This codes for CAWSVGGAGEQYF. Drawing the rest from reference TRBV30 and TRBJ2-7, the complete variable domain is SQTIHQWPATLVQPVGSPLSLECTVEGTSNPNLYWYRQAAGRGLQLLFYSVGIGQISSEVPQNLSASRPQDRQFILSSKKLLLSDSGFYLCAWSVGGAGEQYFGPGTRLTVT.

This clonotype qualifies as medium-sized. This chain joins TRBV27 and TRBJ2-1, with D hard to call. Germline V gene sequence: CDR1 MNHEY, CDR2 SMNVEV (reference sequence). With 5 bases removed from V and 3 bases from J, the gap between germline ends came to 8 bases. The CDR3 totals 13 residues. The CDR3: CASSPTNYNEQFF. The CDR3 nucleotides read TGTGCCAGCAGTCCGACCAACTACAATGAGCAGTTCTTC.

This clonotype was seen ten or more times. The chain has TRBV27 and TRBJ2-7; 7 bases fit TRBD1. The V gene end was trimmed by 3 bases and the J gene end by 5 bases; junction bases not matched to a gene: 7. Germline CDR1 and CDR2: MNHEY and SMNVEV (reference sequence). CDR3 length: 14 amino acids. This CDR3 reads CASSLATGPHEQYF. The CDR3 nucleotides read TGTGCCAGCAGTTTGGCGACAGGGCCCCACGAGCAGTACTTC.

The rearrangement joins TRBV6-5 to TRBJ1-5; TRBD1 aligns across 9 bases. Trimming at V came to 3 bases and at J to 3 bases, leaving 6 bases not matched to a gene. Per germline, CDR1 MNHEY and CDR2 SVGAGI. The CDR3 runs 16 residues. The CDR3 nucleotides are TGTGCCAGCAGTTATTCCGGGACAGGGCCCAATCAGCCCCAGCATTTT. This codes for CASSYSGTGPNQPQHF.

V and J are TRBV6-2 or TRBV6-3 and TRBJ2-5; 8 bases are a match to TRBD2. The germline gives CDR1 MNHEY, CDR2 SVGEGT. V shed 5 bases and J 5 bases; nucleotides not matched to a gene: 10. The CDR3 consists of 15 residues. The CDR3 here is CASSRGGGRDETQYF. CDR3 in DNA: TGTGCCAGCAGTCGGGGCGGGGGGAGAGATGAGACCCAGTACTTC.

The chain uses TRBV4-3 and TRBJ2-7; D is unclear. The germline V and J ends were trimmed by 0 bases and 2 bases, with 14 bases remaining between them. There are 16 residues in the CDR3. Looked up from germline, CDR1 is LGHNA and CDR2 is YSLEER. CDR3 sequence (DNA): TGCGCCAGCAGCCAAGATTTTACAGCTTCGGCCTACGAGCAGTACTTC. This translates into CASSQDFTASAYEQYF.

The chain uses TRBV19 and TRBJ1-3; D perhaps matches TRBD1 (6 bases). Trimming pared 6 bases from V and 3 bases from J, leaving 9 bases between. The CDR3 contains 13 residues. CDR1 is LNHDA and CDR2 is SQIVND in the germline V gene (reference sequence). In DNA form, the CDR3 reads TGTGCCAGTAGCAGGGGTTTTGGAAACACCATATATTTT. It yields the protein CASSRGFGNTIYF.

The sample holds many counts of this clonotype. This sequence joins TRBV19 and TRBJ2-7; 7 bases align to TRBD2. Germline V gives CDR1 LNHDA, CDR2 SQIVND (reference sequence). Trimming removed 5 bases from V and 4 bases from J; junction bases left unmatched: 8. This CDR3 region has 14 residues. The CDR3 sequence: CASSVERGSYEQYF. As DNA, the CDR3 is TGTGCCAGTAGTGTTGAGCGGGGCTCTTACGAGCAGTACTTC.

The chain is built from TRBV6-2 or TRBV6-3 and TRBJ2-1; D gene ambiguous. The CDR3 is 15 amino acids. Trimming shortened V by 0 bases and J by 0 bases, and 6 bases separated the two germline ends. Germline V gives CDR1 MNHEY, CDR2 SVGEGT. The CDR3 DNA reads TGTGCCAGCAGTTACTCCTACCGCTCCTACAATGAGCAGTTCTTC. Its protein is CASSYSYRSYNEQFF.